This TCR beta chain was captured in a study of early T cells in non-severe SARS-CoV-2 infection (dated by TCRdb to the early 2020s). For context, the study as a whole: Because TCR sequencing relied on bulk RNA taken from unsorted whole blood, pairing of alpha and beta chains was not possible.

A case-control design nested within a healthcare worker cohort in London, UK, was used, with weekly nasopharyngeal swab PCR tests and blood sampling performed. Healthcare workers were enrolled in the week of the UK lockdown, from 23 to 31 March 2020, and were followed every week for up to about 16 weeks. On this clonotype itself: Its antigen specificity is not known. Base-call qualities are not available, and no considerably larger clone is one nucleotide away.

The library was obtained by 5' RACE. Sequencing took place on a NextSeq 500. Unique molecular identifiers were attached to individual cDNA molecules in the TCR library protocol so that sequencing error and PCR bias could be corrected. Both TCR alpha and beta chains were sequenced, and tight co-correlation was observed between alpha and beta sequence abundances in each sample. The paper's data handling went like this. Decombinator V4 was used to annotate the V gene, J gene and CDR3 of the TCR sequences. TCRs were defined as expanded if a significant change between any two time points was detected under a Poisson model with p below 0.0001. TCR abundances were normalised to the total number of TCRs sequenced per sample and were expressed as counts per million. TRAV1-2 paired with TRAJ12, TRAJ20 or TRAJ33 defined MAIT TCRs, while TRAV10 paired with TRAJ18 defined iNKT TCRs. VDJdb, accessed on 1 November 2021, was searched for TCRs annotated for CMV, EBV and SARS-CoV-2, and TCRs annotated for more than one antigen were excluded. The raw public data were reprocessed by TCRdb itself: fastp quality trimming at Q25, MiXCR clonotype calling, in-frame beta chains only. Every distinct CDR3 protein forms one entry, paired with its most common genes and DNA. V and J calls and clone size were set by TCRdb, not the authors. Here the sample has roughly 100,000 distinct CDR3 sequences; roughly 12% occur a single time. The ten largest clones add up to 4.4% of the sample.

Paper-wide results and their limitations: VDJdb matching was skewed toward anti-spike CD8 responses, so virus-specific expansions were likely underestimated and private and CD4 specificities were missed.

From the germline V gene, CDR1 is SGDLS and CDR2 is YYNGEE. Deletion took 0 bases off V and 4 bases off J, with a span of 15 bases between the germline ends. Measured from the cysteine to the phenylalanine, the CDR3 is 16 residues long. The entry retains the CDR3 DNA only, 48 bases that are in frame from base 1. The sequence was obtained from an adult who was a healthcare worker with PCR-confirmed SARS-CoV-2 infection or an uninfected control (not recorded which). This material consisted of whole blood, taken at baseline. The chain uses TRBV9 and TRBJ2-3; the D gene is possibly TRBD2, with 7 bases matching. The base sequence is TGTGCCAGCAGCGTAGCGGCGGGGGCCTGGGCAGATACGCAGTATTTT. It translates as CASSVAAGAWADTQYF.